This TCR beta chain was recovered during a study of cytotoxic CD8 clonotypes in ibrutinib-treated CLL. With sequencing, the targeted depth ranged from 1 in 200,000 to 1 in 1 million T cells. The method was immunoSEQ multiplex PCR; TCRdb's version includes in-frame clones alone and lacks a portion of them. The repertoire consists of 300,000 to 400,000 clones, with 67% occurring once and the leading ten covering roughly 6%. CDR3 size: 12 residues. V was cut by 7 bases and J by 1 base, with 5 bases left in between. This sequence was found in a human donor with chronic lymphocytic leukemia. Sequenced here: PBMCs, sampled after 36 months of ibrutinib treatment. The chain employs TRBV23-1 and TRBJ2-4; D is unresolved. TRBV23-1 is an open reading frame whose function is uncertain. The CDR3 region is CASNLAKNIQYF. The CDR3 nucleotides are TGCGCCAGCAACTTGGCCAAAAACATTCAGTACTTC.